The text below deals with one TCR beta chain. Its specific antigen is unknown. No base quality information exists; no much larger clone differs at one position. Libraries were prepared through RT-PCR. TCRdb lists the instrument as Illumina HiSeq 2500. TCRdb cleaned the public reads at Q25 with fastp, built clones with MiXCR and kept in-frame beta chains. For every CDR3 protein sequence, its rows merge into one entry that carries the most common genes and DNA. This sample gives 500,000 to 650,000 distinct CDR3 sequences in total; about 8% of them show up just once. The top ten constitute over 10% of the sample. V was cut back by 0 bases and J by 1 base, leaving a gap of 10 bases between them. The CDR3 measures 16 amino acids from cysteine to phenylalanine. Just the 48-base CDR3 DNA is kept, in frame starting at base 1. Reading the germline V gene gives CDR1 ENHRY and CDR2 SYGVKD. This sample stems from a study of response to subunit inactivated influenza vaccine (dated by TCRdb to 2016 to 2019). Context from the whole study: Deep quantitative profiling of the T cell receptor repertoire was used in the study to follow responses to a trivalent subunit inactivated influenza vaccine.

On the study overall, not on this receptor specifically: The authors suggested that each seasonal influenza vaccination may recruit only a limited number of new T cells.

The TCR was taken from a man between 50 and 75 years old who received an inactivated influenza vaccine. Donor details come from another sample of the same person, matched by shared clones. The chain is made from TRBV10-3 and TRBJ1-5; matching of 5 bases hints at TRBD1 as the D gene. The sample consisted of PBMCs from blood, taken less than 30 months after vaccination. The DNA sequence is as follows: TGTGCCATCAGTGAGTCAAGGGGTATAAGCAATCAGCCCCAGCATTTT. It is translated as CAISESRGISNQPQHF.